This is a list of T cell receptor beta chains from one sample in a study of shared clonotypes between healthy human individuals. Some clones are missing from TCRdb's copy, which holds only in-frame ones; the method was immunoSEQ multiplex PCR. The table records about 1.5 million clones, 95% to 99% of them present only once. The source material was naive CD4+ T cells sorted from blood. The source is a man between 25 and 39 years old in good health. CDR3s include the opening cysteine and the closing phenylalanine or tryptophan. Each record gives: V gene, clone size, J gene, CDR3 protein. Clone size, where shown, is once, few, many, or a class for clones that have expanded.

v_call: TRBV7-9
clone_size: .
j_call: TRBJ2-3
cdr3_aa: CASSFSLDTQYF

v_call: TRBV5-4
clone_size: .
j_call: TRBJ2-3
cdr3_aa: CASSLGGKTSGRTDTQYF

v_call: TRBV18
clone_size: .
j_call: TRBJ2-1
cdr3_aa: CASSPPGRTYNEQFF

v_call: TRBV15
clone_size: .
j_call: TRBJ1-4
cdr3_aa: CATSRKVPGTGDYVKLFF

v_call: TRBV18
clone_size: .
j_call: TRBJ2-7
cdr3_aa: CASSPTTFDYEQYF

v_call: TRBV5-1
clone_size: once
j_call: TRBJ2-2
cdr3_aa: CASSLLTSGDYTGELFF

v_call: TRBV10-1
clone_size: .
j_call: TRBJ2-2
cdr3_aa: CASSESRVGTGELFF

v_call: TRBV2
clone_size: .
j_call: TRBJ1-5
cdr3_aa: CASSVERHQPQHF

v_call: TRBV5-1
clone_size: .
j_call: TRBJ2-1
cdr3_aa: CASSLEGQGVAEQFF

v_call: TRBV19
clone_size: .
j_call: TRBJ1-2
cdr3_aa: CASLARNYGYTF

v_call: TRBV5-5
clone_size: .
j_call: TRBJ2-1
cdr3_aa: CASRPQGAIFRNEQFF

v_call: TRBV11-3
clone_size: .
j_call: TRBJ2-1
cdr3_aa: CASSLRLGGWRGEQFF

v_call: TRBV15
clone_size: once
j_call: TRBJ1-2
cdr3_aa: CATSRGGDRGFGYTF

v_call: TRBV14
clone_size: .
j_call: TRBJ1-1
cdr3_aa: CASSSTINRGMVHTEAFF

v_call: TRBV7-9
clone_size: .
j_call: TRBJ2-1
cdr3_aa: CASSLRGSTATRGDEQFF

v_call: TRBV27
clone_size: .
j_call: TRBJ2-7
cdr3_aa: CASSLSPMSLYEQYF

v_call: TRBV27
clone_size: .
j_call: TRBJ1-5
cdr3_aa: CASSRWGNQPQHF

v_call: TRBV10-1
clone_size: .
j_call: TRBJ1-2
cdr3_aa: CASQPGDGYGYTF

v_call: TRBV9
clone_size: .
j_call: TRBJ2-5
cdr3_aa: CASSMGGAGGTETQYF

v_call: TRBV2
clone_size: .
j_call: TRBJ2-1
cdr3_aa: CASSVRGSEQFF

v_call: TRBV7-8
clone_size: .
j_call: TRBJ1-5
cdr3_aa: CASSPQGTGSYQPQHF

v_call: TRBV4-3
clone_size: .
j_call: TRBJ2-1
cdr3_aa: CASSQEGVGSYNEQFF

v_call: TRBV5-4
clone_size: once
j_call: TRBJ2-2
cdr3_aa: CASSPGLAGGPVTGELFF

v_call: TRBV7-2
clone_size: .
j_call: TRBJ2-2
cdr3_aa: CASSLVPGELFF

v_call: TRBV15
clone_size: .
j_call: TRBJ2-3
cdr3_aa: CATSSAIPGPDTQYF

v_call: TRBV6-4
clone_size: .
j_call: TRBJ2-1
cdr3_aa: CASSDLLAGERGEQFF

v_call: TRBV2
clone_size: .
j_call: TRBJ1-5
cdr3_aa: CASSGQSNQPQHF

v_call: TRBV20-1
clone_size: .
j_call: TRBJ2-6
cdr3_aa: CSAWRVDVLTF

v_call: TRBV19
clone_size: .
j_call: TRBJ2-5
cdr3_aa: CASSIEGVGETQYF

v_call: TRBV15
clone_size: .
j_call: TRBJ2-7
cdr3_aa: CATSRAGLEQYF

v_call: TRBV5-4
clone_size: .
j_call: TRBJ2-7
cdr3_aa: CASSLDRGSYEQYF

v_call: TRBV19
clone_size: .
j_call: TRBJ2-3
cdr3_aa: CASTLTSGRPDTQYF

v_call: TRBV29-1
clone_size: .
j_call: TRBJ1-2
cdr3_aa: CSVVAGDYGYTF

v_call: TRBV7-9
clone_size: few
j_call: TRBJ1-5
cdr3_aa: CASSPRGGSNQPQHF

v_call: TRBV28
clone_size: .
j_call: TRBJ1-2
cdr3_aa: CASSFRPLMGYTF

v_call: TRBV5-4
clone_size: .
j_call: TRBJ2-7
cdr3_aa: CASSLRSDLAYEQYF

v_call: TRBV18
clone_size: .
j_call: TRBJ2-7
cdr3_aa: CARPERGYEQYF

v_call: TRBV4-1
clone_size: .
j_call: TRBJ1-1
cdr3_aa: CASSGRGTEAFF

v_call: TRBV7-2
clone_size: .
j_call: TRBJ2-7
cdr3_aa: CASSSAAPEQYF

v_call: TRBV7-2
clone_size: .
j_call: TRBJ1-2
cdr3_aa: CASSLGAFGVNYGYTF

v_call: TRBV6-1
clone_size: .
j_call: TRBJ2-7
cdr3_aa: CASSEARGLAVSSYEQYF

v_call: TRBV2
clone_size: .
j_call: TRBJ2-3
cdr3_aa: CATSTDTPHPYF

v_call: TRBV10-2
clone_size: .
j_call: TRBJ2-7
cdr3_aa: CASSESTSGTEQYF

v_call: TRBV28
clone_size: .
j_call: TRBJ1-4
cdr3_aa: CASSLSEATNEKLFF

v_call: TRBV6-5
clone_size: .
j_call: TRBJ2-3
cdr3_aa: CASSYWHNTDTQYF

v_call: TRBV5-1
clone_size: once
j_call: TRBJ2-1
cdr3_aa: CASSSMTSGRSSYNEQFF

v_call: TRBV9
clone_size: .
j_call: TRBJ2-7
cdr3_aa: CASSSGLYYYEQYF

v_call: TRBV9
clone_size: .
j_call: TRBJ1-1
cdr3_aa: CASSVGTTYTEAFF

v_call: TRBV18
clone_size: .
j_call: TRBJ1-3
cdr3_aa: CASSPVGGSGNTIYF

v_call: TRBV7-9
clone_size: .
j_call: TRBJ2-1
cdr3_aa: CASSLVGGAGGPHEQFF

v_call: TRBV18
clone_size: once
j_call: TRBJ2-3
cdr3_aa: CASSPLGLAGGTDTQYF

v_call: TRBV5-1
clone_size: .
j_call: TRBJ2-3
cdr3_aa: CASSLDANRGGDTQYF

v_call: TRBV7-3
clone_size: .
j_call: TRBJ2-2
cdr3_aa: CASSQRLALNPGELFF